This T cell receptor beta chain was captured in a study of blood T cell repertoires in COVID-19. The CDR3 loop spans 15 amino acids. Germline V gene lookup returns CDR1 SGHTA and CDR2 FQGTGA. Trimming took off 5 bases at V and 4 bases at J, with 15 bases between the two ends. The table came from immunoSEQ multiplex PCR; TCRdb's copy has only in-frame clones and leaves some out. The sample shows 140,000 or so clones, around 81% of them seen only once. The J gene is TRBJ2-1, the V gene TRBV7-3, with a possible D match to TRBD2 (7 bases). Sequenced: peripheral blood. This TCR derives from a human donor in a cohort sampled during active COVID-19. In DNA form, the CDR3 reads TGTGCCAGCAGCACCGGGACTACAGGGTACAATGAGCAGTTCTTC. As protein: CASSTGTTGYNEQFF.